This T cell receptor (beta chain) was retrieved from a study of CD8 T cells in ankylosing spondylitis. Germline V lookup: CDR1 SNHLY, CDR2 FYNNEI. This CDR3 has 14 residues. V was clipped by 7 bases and J by 5 bases; unmatched bases: 5. Study results and caveats: Seemingly distinctive of ankylosing spondylitis blood was a TCR beta motif formed by eight highly homologous variants.

This clonotype was seen at least ten times. Its antigen is still unknown. A quantitative 5'-RACE method, one with molecular barcodes, was used to make TCR beta libraries. TCRdb used MiXCR to reprocess the 5' RACE reads, holding one entry per CDR3 protein. Here the sample spans hundreds of thousands of distinct CDR3 sequences, around 11% being singletons. Material: blood, either unsorted or a sorted T cell fraction (not recorded which). This chain links TRBV2 with TRBJ2-2; 9 nucleotides line up with TRBD1. The clonotype was recovered from a male donor with ankylosing spondylitis. The CDR3 is CASKRTGVTGELFF. The CDR3 DNA follows: TGTGCCAGCAAGCGGACAGGGGTAACCGGGGAGCTGTTTTTT.